Following are 23 T cell receptor beta chains from one sample sequenced in a study of CD8+ T cells in alopecia areata (dated by TCRdb to the late 2010s). This specimen's time point label, per the study, means: about 4 weeks on oral tofacitinib. The treatment or condition label, as the study defines it: oral pan-JAK inhibitor, 5-10 mg twice daily. Libraries were made using the immunoSEQ multiplex PCR assay. To provide template for TCR sequencing, every sample had RNA extracted and reverse transcribed into cDNA. What TCRdb holds here is the immuneACCESS table cut down to in-frame rearrangements. Part of the clones is not present; checked against another copy, under half of the missing clones reflect an unresolved V gene, and the others are unexplained. A total of 150,000 to 250,000 clones appear in this sample, 60% to 70% of them only once. Around 3.2% of the sample is in the top ten clones. Sequenced here: CD4+ T cells sorted from blood, sampled at week 4, from a patient treated with tofacitinib. Receptors originate from a human donor with alopecia areata.

This clone was observed a handful of times. This rearrangement joins TRBV30 to TRBJ1-2, with D unclear. V was clipped by 0 bases and J by 3 bases, with 8 bases between them. Looked up from germline, CDR1 is GTSNPN and CDR2 is SVGIG (reference sequence). CDR3 length: 13 amino acids. The CDR3 region has the DNA TGTGCCTGGAGTGTATCCAGCTACTATGGCTACACCTTC. Protein sequence: CAWSVSSYYGYTF.

The chain recombines TRBV19 with TRBJ2-6; TRBD1 aligns across 11 bases. CDR1 is LNHDA and CDR2 is SQIVND in the germline V gene (reference sequence). The CDR3 totals 16 residues. V was pared by 5 bases and J by 3 bases, with 3 bases of the junction left unmatched. The CDR3, as DNA: TGTGCCAGTAGTCCGGACAGGGGGCTTGGGGCCAACGTCCTGACTTTC. It translates to CASSPDRGLGANVLTF.

The J gene is TRBJ2-2, the V gene TRBV28; TRBD1 is a possible D gene (6 bases). The V gene lost 6 bases and the J gene lost 2 bases, with 7 bases spanning the gap. CDR3 length equals 13 residues. The V gene's germline CDR1 is MDHEN and CDR2 SYDVKM. For the CDR3, the DNA is TGTGCCAGCAGCAGGGGTAACACCGGGGAGCTGTTTTTT. This codes for CASSRGNTGELFF.

This clone was seen a single time. The germline gene is not matched at one end of the junction; a read error may be the cause. The chain links TRBV7-7 to TRBJ2-5; D perhaps matches TRBD1 (6 bases). This CDR3 contains 14 residues. CDR1 is SSHAT, CDR2 FNYEAQ, per germline (reference sequence). DNA of the CDR3: TGTGCTAGCAGCGCCGCAGGGGCGCTTGAGACCCAGTACTTC. Translation gives CASSAAGALETQYF. The whole variable domain, filled in from reference TRBV7-7 and TRBJ2-5, reads GAGVSQSPRYKVTKRGQDVTLRCDPISSHATLYWYQQALGQGPEFLTYFNYEAQPDKSGLPSDRFSAERPEGSISTLTIQRTEQRDSAMYRCASSAAGALETQYFGPGTRLLVL.

J is TRBJ2-7 and V is TRBV7-9; D call uncertain. The CDR3 spans 13 residues. V gave up 6 bases and J gave up 0 bases, with 9 bases separating them. The germline V gene encodes CDR1 SEHNR and CDR2 FQNEAQ (reference sequence). The CDR3: CASRGRTSYEQYF. Here the CDR3 DNA reads TGTGCCAGCAGAGGACGGACCTCCTACGAGCAGTACTTC.

The J gene is TRBJ1-2, the V gene TRBV29-1, with 9 nucleotides matching TRBD1. The CDR3 loop spans 13 amino acids. Per germline, CDR1 SQVTM and CDR2 ANQGSEA. The V and J ends lost 4 bases and 5 bases, in that order; junction bases with no gene match: 5. The CDR3 loop is CSVVLQGAYGYTF. Written as DNA, the CDR3 is TGCAGCGTTGTGTTACAGGGGGCTTATGGCTACACCTTC.

This chain uses TRBV2 with TRBJ2-2, with 14 bases identical to TRBD2. The CDR3 has 17 amino acids. The germline CDR1 and CDR2 sequences are SNHLY and FYNNEI. The ends lost 8 bases at V and 1 base at J; junction bases unmatched: 6. DNA of the CDR3: TGTGCCAGCCTCGGACTAGCGGGGGGCCGGAACACCGGGGAGCTGTTTTTT. Protein sequence: CASLGLAGGRNTGELFF.

J is TRBJ2-3 and V is TRBV2; D unresolved. Trimming removed 3 bases from V and 2 bases from J, with 12 bases in between. In germline, CDR1 is SNHLY, CDR2 FYNNEI. CDR3 length: 15 amino acids. The CDR3 protein is CASSDRSYLTDTQYF. The CDR3 DNA is TGTGCCAGCAGTGACCGATCATACCTCACAGATACGCAGTATTTT.

The chain recombines TRBV30 with TRBJ1-2; 10 nucleotides line up with TRBD1. This CDR3 contains 11 residues. J gave up 6 bases and V 8 bases, and 3 bases lay outside the gene matches. In germline, CDR1 is GTSNPN, CDR2 SVGIG (reference sequence). The CDR3 bases are TGTGCCGGGACAGGGGAGGATGGCTACACCTTC. Its protein product is CAGTGEDGYTF.

The chain carries TRBV30 and TRBJ2-5; TRBD1 aligns across 9 bases. Germline CDR1 reads GTSNPN; CDR2 reads SVGIG (reference sequence). There are 14 residues in the CDR3. The V gene end was trimmed by 3 bases and the J gene end by 2 bases; junction bases not matched to a gene: 4. CDR3 loop: CAWSRDRAQETQYF. As DNA, the CDR3 is TGTGCCTGGAGCAGGGACAGGGCGCAAGAGACCCAGTACTTC.

This clone was counted between two and nine times. The V call is TRBV29-1, the J call TRBJ1-5; D is ambiguous. There are 13 residues in the CDR3. Germline V gene sequence: CDR1 SQVTM, CDR2 ANQGSEA. Trimming pared 4 bases from V and 0 bases from J, leaving 7 bases between. As DNA, the CDR3 is TGCAGCGTTGTCGACGGTAGCAATCAGCCCCAGCATTTT. Translating gives CSVVDGSNQPQHF.

This clone was seen more than once but under ten times. The V gene is TRBV27, the J gene TRBJ1-1; D is undetermined. This CDR3 region has 15 residues. Trimming pared 6 bases from V and 3 bases from J, leaving 17 bases between. Germline CDR1 MNHEY, CDR2 SMNVEV (reference sequence). The CDR3 coding sequence is TGTGCCAGCAGCCAATTTAACGTTGAGGACACTGAAGCTTTCTTT. This sequence encodes CASSQFNVEDTEAFF.

V is TRBV9 and J is TRBJ1-5; D not resolved. This CDR3 contains 14 residues. Germline V lookup: CDR1 SGDLS, CDR2 YYNGEE. The V and J ends lost 6 bases and 5 bases respectively, with 15 bases between them. The CDR3 protein is CASTPTPGDQPQHF. The CDR3 region has the DNA TGTGCCAGCACTCCTACGCCCGGAGATCAGCCCCAGCATTTT.

The chain uses TRBV2 and TRBJ2-5, with TRBD1 matching 9 bases. Germline V CDR1 and CDR2: SNHLY, FYNNEI. CDR3 length equals 11 residues. The V and J ends lost 6 bases and 13 bases, in that order; junction bases with no gene match: 6. In DNA, the CDR3 is TGTGCCAGCAGCTCGGGGGGACAGGGGTACTTC. Translating gives CASSSGGQGYF.

The chain uses TRBV6-1 and TRBJ2-6; D remains unclear. V lost 4 bases to trimming and J lost 0 bases, with 10 bases between them. CDR1 is MNHNS and CDR2 is SASEGT in the germline V gene. The CDR3 sequence is 16 residues long. CDR3 nucleotides: TGTGCCAGCAGTGGGCCCTGGGCCTCTGGGGCCAACGTCCTGACTTTC. Its protein product is CASSGPWASGANVLTF.

This chain uses TRBV29-1 with TRBJ2-3; 10 bases map to TRBD2. The germline CDR1 and CDR2 sequences are SQVTM and ANQGSEA. The V gene end was trimmed by 1 base and the J gene end by 5 bases; junction bases not matched to a gene: 3. CDR3 size: 14 residues. The CDR3: CSVEASGGGDTQYF. In nucleotides, the CDR3 is TGCAGCGTTGAAGCTAGCGGGGGAGGAGATACGCAGTATTTT.

This chain joins TRBV29-1 and TRBJ1-1, with D unclear. Looked up from germline, CDR1 is SQVTM and CDR2 is ANQGSEA. V was shortened by 6 bases and J by 4 bases, with 18 bases between the two germline ends. This CDR3 is built from 14 residues. In DNA, the CDR3 is TGCAGCGTGGTAGGAGACAAGTTGGGCACTGAAGCTTTCTTT. The encoded protein is CSVVGDKLGTEAFF.

The V call is TRBV30, the J call TRBJ2-1; D not certain. Germline CDR1 reads GTSNPN; CDR2 reads SVGIG (reference sequence). The CDR3 is made up of 15 amino acids. Trimming left V 0 bases short and J 5 bases short, with 14 bases between. The CDR3 DNA is TGTGCCTGGAGTGTACGTAGGTTATGGCACAATGAGCAGTTCTTC. Translation: CAWSVRRLWHNEQFF. Supplemented by reference TRBV30 and TRBJ2-1, the full variable domain reads SQTIHQWPATLVQPVGSPLSLECTVEGTSNPNLYWYRQAAGRGLQLLFYSVGIGQISSEVPQNLSASRPQDRQFILSSKKLLLSDSGFYLCAWSVRRLWHNEQFFGPGTRLTVL.

V gene TRBV29-1 combines with J gene TRBJ2-3; 11 bases match TRBD2. There are 14 residues in the CDR3. CDR1 SQVTM and CDR2 ANQGSEA come from the germline V gene. The junction had 7 bases not matched to a gene; V was cut back by 7 bases and J by 4 bases. CDR3: CSESGTSGADTQYF. CDR3 nucleotide sequence: TGCAGCGAATCCGGGACTAGCGGTGCAGATACGCAGTATTTT.

This clone was seen a handful of times. The chain combines TRBV14 with TRBJ1-4, with D maybe TRBD1 (6 bases). The CDR3 runs to 15 residues. The V gene lost 1 base and the J gene lost 6 bases, with 12 bases spanning the gap. Germline loops: CDR1 SGHDN, CDR2 FVKESK. In DNA form, the CDR3 reads TGTGCCAGCAGCCAAGCACAGGGAACATATGAAAAACTGTTTTTT. This codes for CASSQAQGTYEKLFF.

The chain couples TRBV29-1 to TRBJ1-1; D not resolved. Germline V CDR1 and CDR2: SQVTM, ANQGSEA. There are 12 residues in the CDR3. V was shortened by 7 bases and J by 0 bases, with 9 bases between the two germline ends. The CDR3 loop is CSAATLNTEAFF. In nucleotides, the CDR3 is TGCAGCGCAGCGACGTTGAACACTGAAGCTTTCTTT. The full variable domain, with the rest looked up from reference TRBV29-1 and TRBJ1-1, is SAVISQKPSRDICQRGTSLTIQCQVDSQVTMMFWYRQQPGQSLTLIATANQGSEATYESGFVIDKFPISRPNLTFSTLTVSNMSPEDSSIYLCSAATLNTEAFFGQGTRLTVV.

The V gene is TRBV30, the J gene TRBJ2-3, with 13 bases that match TRBD2. This CDR3 comprises 14 residues. V shed 6 bases and J 4 bases; nucleotides not matched to a gene: 4. CDR1 and CDR2 (germline): GTSNPN, SVGIG (reference sequence). CDR3 region: CACGTSGVADTQYF. The CDR3 DNA follows: TGTGCCTGCGGGACTAGCGGGGTCGCAGATACGCAGTATTTT. The full variable domain, its missing parts supplied by reference TRBV30 and TRBJ2-3, is SQTIHQWPATLVQPVGSPLSLECTVEGTSNPNLYWYRQAAGRGLQLLFYSVGIGQISSEVPQNLSASRPQDRQFILSSKKLLLSDSGFYLCACGTSGVADTQYFGPGTRLTVL.

The chain recombines TRBV4-1 with TRBJ2-3; no definite D call. Deletions cut 0 bases from V and 3 bases from J, with 10 bases between. Germline V CDR1 and CDR2: MGHRA, YSYEKL. This CDR3 spans 15 amino acids. CDR3 nucleotides: TGCGCCAGCAGCCAAGACCAAGCGAGGACAGATACGCAGTATTTT. This gives the protein CASSQDQARTDTQYF.